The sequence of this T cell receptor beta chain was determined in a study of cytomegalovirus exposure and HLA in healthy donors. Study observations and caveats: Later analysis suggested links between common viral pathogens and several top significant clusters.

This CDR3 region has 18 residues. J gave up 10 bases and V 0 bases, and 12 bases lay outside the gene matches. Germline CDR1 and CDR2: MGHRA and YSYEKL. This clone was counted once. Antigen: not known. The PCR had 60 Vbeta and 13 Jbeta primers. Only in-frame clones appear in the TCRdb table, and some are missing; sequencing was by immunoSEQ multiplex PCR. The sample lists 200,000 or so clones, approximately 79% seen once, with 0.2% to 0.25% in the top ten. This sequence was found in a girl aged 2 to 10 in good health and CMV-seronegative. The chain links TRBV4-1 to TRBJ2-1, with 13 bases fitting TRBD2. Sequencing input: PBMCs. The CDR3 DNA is TGCGCCAGCAGCCAAGAAGTAGTAGGACTAGCGGGAGTAATCGAGCAGTTCTTC. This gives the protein CASSQEVVGLAGVIEQFF.